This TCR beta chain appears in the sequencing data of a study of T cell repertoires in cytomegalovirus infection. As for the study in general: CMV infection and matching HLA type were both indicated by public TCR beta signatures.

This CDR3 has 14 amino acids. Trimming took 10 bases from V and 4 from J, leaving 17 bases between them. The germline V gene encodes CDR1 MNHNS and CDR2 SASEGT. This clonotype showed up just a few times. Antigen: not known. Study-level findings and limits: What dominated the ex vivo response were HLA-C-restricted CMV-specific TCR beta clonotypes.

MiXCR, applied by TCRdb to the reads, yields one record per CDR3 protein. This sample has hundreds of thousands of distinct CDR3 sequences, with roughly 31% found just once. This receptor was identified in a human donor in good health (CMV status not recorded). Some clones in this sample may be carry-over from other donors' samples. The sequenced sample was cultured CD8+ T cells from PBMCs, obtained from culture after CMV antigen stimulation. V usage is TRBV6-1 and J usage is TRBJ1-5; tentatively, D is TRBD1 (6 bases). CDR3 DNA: TGTGCCACCGGGGACCTAGGGGGGAATCAGCCCCAGCATTTT. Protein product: CATGDLGGNQPQHF.